Detailed here is one TCR beta chain. What it recognizes is unknown. The assay was immunoSEQ multiplex PCR, and TCRdb's table has in-frame clones only and misses some. The sample shows tens of thousands of clones, over 75% of them seen only once. Prior autoimmune disease or systemic immunosuppression barred patients. The data were taken from a study of OX40 agonist ivuxolimab in advanced cancers. Study-wide context: Checkpoint inhibitors had been given previously to 35% to 50% of patients. Three patients got partial responses; one had hepatocellular carcinoma and two had cutaneous melanoma.

The CDR3 is 14 amino acids. Germline V lookup: CDR1 SGHRS, CDR2 YFSETQ. The V and J ends lost 0 bases and 3 bases respectively, with 8 bases between them. Study-level results: Specificity for antigen went undetermined in the expanded peripheral T cells.

Sequenced material: CD4+ or CD8+ T cells sorted from blood, taken in a trial of the OX40 agonist ivuxolimab. The chain carries TRBV5-1 and TRBJ2-3, with a tentative D call TRBD1 (6 bases). This sequence was found in an adult with an advanced solid tumor such as melanoma, head and neck, liver or kidney cancer. CDR3 bases: TGCGCCAGCAGCTTGGAAGGGGGAACAGATACGCAGTATTTT. Translated, it gives CASSLEGGTDTQYF. Full variable domain (rest looked up from reference TRBV5-1 and TRBJ2-3): KAGVTQTPRYLIKTRGQQVTLSCSPISGHRSVSWYQQTPGQGLQFLFEYFSETQRNKGNFPGRFSGRQFSNSRSEMNVSTLELGDSALYLCASSLEGGTDTQYFGPGTRLTVL.